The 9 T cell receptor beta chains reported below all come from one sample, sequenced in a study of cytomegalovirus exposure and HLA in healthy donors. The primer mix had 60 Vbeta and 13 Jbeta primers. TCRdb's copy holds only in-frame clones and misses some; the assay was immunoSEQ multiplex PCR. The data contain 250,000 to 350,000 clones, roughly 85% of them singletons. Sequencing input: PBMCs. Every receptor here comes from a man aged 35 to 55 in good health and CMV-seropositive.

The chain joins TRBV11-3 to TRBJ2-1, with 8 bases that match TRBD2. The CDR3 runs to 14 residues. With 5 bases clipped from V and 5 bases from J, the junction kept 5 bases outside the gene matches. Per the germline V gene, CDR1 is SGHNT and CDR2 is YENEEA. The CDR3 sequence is CASSPSGSNNEQFF. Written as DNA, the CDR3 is TGTGCCAGCAGCCCGAGCGGGAGCAACAATGAGCAGTTCTTC.

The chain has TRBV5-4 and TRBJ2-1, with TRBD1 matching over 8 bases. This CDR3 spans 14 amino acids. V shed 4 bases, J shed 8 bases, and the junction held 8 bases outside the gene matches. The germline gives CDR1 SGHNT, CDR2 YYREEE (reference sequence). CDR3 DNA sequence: TGTGCCAGCAGCGGAGGGCGGACAGGGCATGAGCAGTTCTTC. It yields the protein CASSGGRTGHEQFF.

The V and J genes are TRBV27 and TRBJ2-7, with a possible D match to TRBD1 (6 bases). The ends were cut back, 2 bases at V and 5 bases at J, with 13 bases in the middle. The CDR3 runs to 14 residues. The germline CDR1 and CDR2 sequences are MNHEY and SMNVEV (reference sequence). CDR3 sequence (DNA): TGTGCCAGCAGTTTAGTGGCAGGGGTGCACGAGCAGTACTTC. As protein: CASSLVAGVHEQYF.

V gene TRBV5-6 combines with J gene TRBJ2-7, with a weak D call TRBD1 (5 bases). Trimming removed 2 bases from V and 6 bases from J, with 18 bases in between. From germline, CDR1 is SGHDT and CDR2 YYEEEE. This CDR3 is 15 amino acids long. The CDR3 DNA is TGTGCCAGCAGCTTAGTAGGGCAGGGCGCTCGCGAGCAGTACTTC. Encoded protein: CASSLVGQGAREQYF.

The CDR3 protein is CASRDRDFERGKLFF. CDR3 in DNA: TGCGCCAGCAGGGACCGGGACTTTGAAAGGGGAAAACTGTTTTTT. The chain has TRBV10-2 and TRBJ1-4; a possible D gene is TRBD1 (5 bases). Trimming pared 6 bases from V and 10 bases from J, leaving 21 bases between. Looked up from germline, CDR1 is WSHSY and CDR2 is SAAADI. The CDR3 consists of 15 residues.

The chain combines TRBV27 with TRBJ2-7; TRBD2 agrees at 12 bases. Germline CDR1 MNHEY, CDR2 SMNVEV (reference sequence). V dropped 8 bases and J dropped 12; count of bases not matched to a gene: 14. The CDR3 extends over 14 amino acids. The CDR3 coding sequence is TGTGCCAGCGGACAGGGGAGACTAGCGGGAGTGATGTACTTC. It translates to CASGQGRLAGVMYF.

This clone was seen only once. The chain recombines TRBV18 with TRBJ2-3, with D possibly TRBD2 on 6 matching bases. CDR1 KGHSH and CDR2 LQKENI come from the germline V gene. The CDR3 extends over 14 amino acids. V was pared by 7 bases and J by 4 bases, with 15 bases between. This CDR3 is CASLPTRSSDTQYF. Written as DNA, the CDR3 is TGTGCCAGCTTACCGACTAGATCCTCAGATACGCAGTATTTT.

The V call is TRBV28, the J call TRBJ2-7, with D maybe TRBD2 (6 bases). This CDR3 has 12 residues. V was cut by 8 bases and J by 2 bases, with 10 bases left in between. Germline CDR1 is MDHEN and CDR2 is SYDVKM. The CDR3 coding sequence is TGTGCCAGCCGGGACTCTCCCTACGAGCAGTACTTC. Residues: CASRDSPYEQYF.

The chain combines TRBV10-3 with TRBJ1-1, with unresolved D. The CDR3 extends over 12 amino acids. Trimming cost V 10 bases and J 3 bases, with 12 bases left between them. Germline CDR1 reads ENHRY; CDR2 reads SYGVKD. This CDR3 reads CATQASYTEAFF. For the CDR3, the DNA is TGTGCCACCCAAGCCTCGTACACTGAAGCTTTCTTT.